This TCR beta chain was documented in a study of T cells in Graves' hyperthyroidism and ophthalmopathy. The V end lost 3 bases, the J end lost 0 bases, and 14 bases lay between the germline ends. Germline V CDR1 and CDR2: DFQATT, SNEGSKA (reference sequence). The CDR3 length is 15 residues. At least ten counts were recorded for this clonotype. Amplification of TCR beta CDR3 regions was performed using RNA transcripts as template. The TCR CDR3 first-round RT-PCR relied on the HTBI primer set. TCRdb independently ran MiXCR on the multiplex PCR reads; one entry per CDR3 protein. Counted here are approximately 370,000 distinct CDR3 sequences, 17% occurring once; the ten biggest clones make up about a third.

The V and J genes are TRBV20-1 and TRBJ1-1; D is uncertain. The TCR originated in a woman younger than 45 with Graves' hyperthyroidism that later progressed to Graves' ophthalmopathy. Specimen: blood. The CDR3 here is CSASFVRRMNTEAFF. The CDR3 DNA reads TGCAGTGCTAGCTTCGTCCGCAGGATGAACACTGAAGCTTTCTTT.